This TCR beta chain was found in a study of cytomegalovirus exposure and HLA in healthy donors. Remarks on this clone: The antigen remains unidentified.

The CDR3 covers 12 residues. CDR1 and CDR2 (germline): MGHRA, YSYEKL. Trimming pared 6 bases from V and 7 bases from J, leaving 10 bases between. Study-wide results and caveats: A few CMV-associated chains were confirmed in vitro to be specific for CMV antigens. 150 or so TCR beta chains were listed as cytomegalovirus-associated. Later analysis revealed greater clonal expansion in HLA-associated TCR beta chains than in equally common others.

The PCR was carried out with 60 Vbeta primers and 13 Jbeta primers. Method: immunoSEQ multiplex PCR; TCRdb's copy keeps in-frame clones and lacks some. Of over 70,000 clones in the sample, approximately 78% are singletons; the top ten hold about 2.7%. At collection, donors were nominally healthy, but unrecorded immune exposures were probable. This clonotype was sampled from a male donor in good health and CMV-seropositive. Input material: PBMCs. J is TRBJ2-4 and V is TRBV4-1, with D unclear. In DNA, the CDR3 is TGCGCCAGCAGTCAGCTCGGGAACATTCAGTACTTC. Amino acids: CASSQLGNIQYF.